Given below is one T cell receptor (beta chain) in context. The sample is drawn from a study of blood T cell repertoires in COVID-19. On the study more broadly: Samples came from the United States, Italy and Spain, spanning acute and convalescent COVID-19. T cells, B-cell-depleted T cells, or PBMCs provided the cDNA or gDNA that served as material.

The CDR3 totals 19 residues. The authors' processing: Counts of nucleated cells, estimated from reference gene primer amplification, were obtained. Data came from immunoSEQ multiplex PCR; TCRdb stores just in-frame clones and leaves some out. The V and J calls and clone size come from that table; D and trimming were worked out from the DNA. The sample consists of approximately 52,000 clones, roughly nine tenths of them appearing once. Material: peripheral blood. The clonotype was recovered from a man in his 60s with active COVID-19. J is TRBJ2-7 and V is TRBV21-1; TRBD2 was called by the table and not checked on the DNA. TRBV21-1 corresponds to a pseudogene. This chain's CDR3 is CASSKRDRVSGRARYEQYF. CDR3 nucleotides: TGTGCCAGCAGCAAAAGGGATAGGGTGAGCGGGAGGGCCAGGTACGAGCAGTACTTC.